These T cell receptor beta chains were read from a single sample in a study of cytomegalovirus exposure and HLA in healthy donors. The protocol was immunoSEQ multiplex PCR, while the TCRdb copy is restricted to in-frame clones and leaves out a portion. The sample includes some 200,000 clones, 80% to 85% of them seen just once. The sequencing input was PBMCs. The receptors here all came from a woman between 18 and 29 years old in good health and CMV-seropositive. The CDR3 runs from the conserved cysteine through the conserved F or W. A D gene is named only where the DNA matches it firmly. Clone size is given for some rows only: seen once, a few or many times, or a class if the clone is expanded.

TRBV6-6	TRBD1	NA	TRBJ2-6	CASRGGAGANVLTF	TGTGCCAGCCGAGGGGGCGCTGGGGCCAACGTCCTGACTTTC
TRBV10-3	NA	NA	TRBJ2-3	CAISDTGDTQYF	TGTGCCATCAGTGACACCGGAGATACGCAGTATTTT
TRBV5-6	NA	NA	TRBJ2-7	CASSLGSGLTYEQYF	TGTGCCAGCAGCTTGGGATCAGGCTTGACCTACGAGCAGTACTTC
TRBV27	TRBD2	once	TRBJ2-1	CASTASGENEQFF	TGTGCCAGCACCGCTAGCGGGGAAAATGAGCAGTTCTTC
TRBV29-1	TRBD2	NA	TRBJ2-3	CSLREADTQYF	TGCAGCCTACGGGAGGCAGATACGCAGTATTTT
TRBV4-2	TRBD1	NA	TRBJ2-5	CASSPSRDREETQYF	TGTGCCAGCAGCCCAAGCCGGGACAGAGAAGAGACCCAGTACTTC
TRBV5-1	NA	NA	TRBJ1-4	CASRIGADNEKLFF	TGCGCCAGCAGAATCGGCGCGGATAATGAAAAACTGTTTTTT
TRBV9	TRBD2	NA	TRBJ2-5	CASSSPGLAGGETQYF	TGTGCCAGCAGCTCCCCGGGACTAGCGGGAGGGGAGACCCAGTACTTC
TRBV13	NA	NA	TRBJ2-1	CASSFPPAVGGHNEQFF	TGTGCCAGCAGCTTTCCCCCCGCCGTCGGGGGGCACAATGAGCAGTTCTTC
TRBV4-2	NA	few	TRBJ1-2	CASSQEAGTDYGYTF	TGTGCCAGCAGCCAAGAAGCAGGAACTGACTATGGCTACACCTTC
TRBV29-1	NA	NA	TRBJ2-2	CSVRGGSTGELFF	TGCAGCGTAAGGGGGGGTTCCACCGGGGAGCTGTTTTTT
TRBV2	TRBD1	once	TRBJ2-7	CASSYDRAESYEQYF	TGTGCCAGCAGTTACGACAGGGCTGAGTCCTACGAGCAGTACTTC
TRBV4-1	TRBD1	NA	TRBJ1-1	CASSQGQGAEAFF	TGCGCCAGCAGCCAAGGACAGGGCGCTGAAGCTTTCTTT
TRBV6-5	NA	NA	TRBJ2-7	CASSYSGSGSSYEQYF	TGTGCCAGCAGTTACTCAGGGTCGGGAAGCTCCTACGAGCAGTACTTC
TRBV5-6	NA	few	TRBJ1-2	CASSPGVDYGYTF	TGTGCCAGCAGCCCAGGGGTCGACTATGGCTACACCTTC
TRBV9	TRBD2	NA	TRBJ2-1	CASSVLLADNEQFF	TGTGCCAGCAGCGTACTCCTAGCGGACAATGAGCAGTTCTTC
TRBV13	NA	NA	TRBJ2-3	CASKGGLGTDTQYF	TGTGCCAGCAAGGGAGGACTCGGCACAGATACGCAGTATTTT
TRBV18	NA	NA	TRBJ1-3	CASSPADTIYF	TGTGCCAGCTCACCGGCAGACACCATATATTTT
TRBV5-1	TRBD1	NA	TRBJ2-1	CASSLDGQVWYEQFF	TGCGCCAGCAGCTTGGACGGACAGGTGTGGTATGAGCAGTTCTTC
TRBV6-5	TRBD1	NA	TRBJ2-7	CASSYRQGTYEQYF	TGTGCCAGCAGTTACCGACAGGGGACCTACGAGCAGTACTTC
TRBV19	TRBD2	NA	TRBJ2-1	CASSRGGITGNEQFF	TGTGCCAGTAGTAGGGGGGGAATCACGGGCAATGAGCAGTTCTTC
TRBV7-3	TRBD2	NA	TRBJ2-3	CASSLAGGRDTQYF	TGTGCCAGCAGCTTAGCGGGGGGAAGGGATACGCAGTATTTT
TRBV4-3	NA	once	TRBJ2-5	CASSQDYGGQGETQYF	TGCGCCAGCAGCCAAGATTACGGGGGGCAGGGAGAGACCCAGTACTTC
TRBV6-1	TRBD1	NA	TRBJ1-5	CASSGTGNVQPQHF	TGTGCCAGCAGTGGGACAGGGAACGTTCAGCCCCAGCATTTT
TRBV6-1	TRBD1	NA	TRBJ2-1	CASIRDSYNEQFF	TGTGCCAGCATCCGGGACAGTTACAATGAGCAGTTCTTC
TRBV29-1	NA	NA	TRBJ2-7	CSASHRNEQYF	TGCAGCGCGAGCCACAGGAACGAGCAGTACTTC
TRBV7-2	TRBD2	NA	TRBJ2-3	CASKSSGGGDTQYF	TGTGCCAGCAAGTCTAGCGGGGGAGGAGATACGCAGTATTTT
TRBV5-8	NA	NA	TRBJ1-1	CASSHDRYTEAFF	TGTGCCAGCAGCCACGACAGGTACACTGAAGCTTTCTTT
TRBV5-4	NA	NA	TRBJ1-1	CASSFSGNTEAFF	TGTGCCAGCAGCTTTAGTGGGAACACTGAAGCTTTCTTT
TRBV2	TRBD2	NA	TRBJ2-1	CASRGLAVNEQFF	TGTGCCAGCAGGGGACTAGCGGTCAATGAGCAGTTCTTC
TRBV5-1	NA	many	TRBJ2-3	CASSFDRLTDTQYF	TGCGCCAGCAGCTTTGACAGACTCACAGATACGCAGTATTTT
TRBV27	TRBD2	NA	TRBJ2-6	CASSLLAGGNSGANVLTF	TGTGCCAGCAGTTTACTAGCGGGGGGCAACTCTGGGGCCAACGTCCTGACTTTC
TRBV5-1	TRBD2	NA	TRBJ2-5	CASSPGTRGETQYF	TGCGCCAGCAGCCCTGGGACTAGGGGAGAGACCCAGTACTTC
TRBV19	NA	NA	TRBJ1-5	CASTSWGGLGQPQHF	TGTGCCAGTACCTCCTGGGGAGGCCTCGGGCAGCCCCAGCATTTT
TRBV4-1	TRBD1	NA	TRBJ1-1	CASSPLQTGGGSQAFF	TGCGCCAGCAGCCCACTACAGACAGGGGGAGGATCTCAAGCTTTCTTT
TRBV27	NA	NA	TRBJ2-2	CASALGHGELFF	TGTGCCAGCGCCCTCGGACACGGGGAGCTGTTTTTT
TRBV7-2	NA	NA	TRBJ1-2	CASSPAGRGDGYTF	TGTGCCAGCAGCCCCGCAGGTCGGGGAGATGGCTACACCTTC
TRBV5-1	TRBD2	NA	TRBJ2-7	CASSLALTGLAPSEQYF	TGCGCCAGCAGCTTGGCGCTAACGGGACTAGCTCCTAGCGAGCAGTACTTC
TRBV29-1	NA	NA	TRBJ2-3	CSASPGGRLTDTQYF	TGCAGCGCCTCGCCGGGGGGCAGATTAACAGATACGCAGTATTTT
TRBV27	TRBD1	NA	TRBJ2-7	CASGPLGQGAYEQYF	TGTGCCAGCGGCCCCTTAGGACAGGGGGCCTACGAGCAGTACTTC
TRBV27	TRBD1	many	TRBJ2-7	CASSLTGGYEQYF	TGTGCCAGCAGTTTAACAGGGGGCTACGAGCAGTACTTC
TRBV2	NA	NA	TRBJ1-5	CASSRTANSNQPQHF	TGTGCCAGCAGTCGGACAGCTAATAGCAATCAGCCCCAGCATTTT
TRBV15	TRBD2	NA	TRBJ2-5	CATRTLGLAGIETQYF	TGTGCCACCCGAACCTTGGGACTAGCGGGGATAGAGACCCAGTACTTC
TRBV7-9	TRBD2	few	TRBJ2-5	CASRGTTGEETQYF	TGTGCCAGCAGAGGGACTACCGGGGAAGAGACCCAGTACTTC
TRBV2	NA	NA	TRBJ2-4	CASLEENIQYF	TGTGCCAGCCTTGAGGAAAACATTCAGTACTTC
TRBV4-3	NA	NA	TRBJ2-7	CASRQRALPSYEQYF	TGCGCCAGCAGACAGCGGGCCCTCCCCTCCTACGAGCAGTACTTC
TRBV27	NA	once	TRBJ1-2	CASSLSGTANYGYTF	TGTGCCAGCAGTCTGTCCGGGACTGCTAACTATGGCTACACCTTC
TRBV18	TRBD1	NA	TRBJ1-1	CASSPGTGHTEAFF	TGTGCCAGCTCACCCGGGACAGGCCACACTGAAGCTTTCTTT
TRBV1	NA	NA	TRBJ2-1	CTSSQAAGGRNEQFF	TGCACCAGCAGCCAAGCAGCGGGGGGGCGTAATGAGCAGTTCTTC
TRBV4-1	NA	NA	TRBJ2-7	CASSQLGQPTYEQYF	TGCGCCAGCAGCCAGCTAGGACAGCCCACCTACGAGCAGTACTTC